This TCR beta chain is from a study of blood T cell repertoires in COVID-19. Study context: Donors in the United States, Italy and Spain gave samples during acute or convalescent COVID-19. Sources were T cells, B-cell-depleted T cells, or PBMCs; the material itself was cDNA or gDNA.

Methods used by the authors: Amplification with reference gene primers provided the estimates of nucleated cell counts. Sequencing used immunoSEQ multiplex PCR; TCRdb keeps in-frame clones, though not all of them. The V and J calls and clone size are taken from that table; D and trimming were inferred from the DNA. This sample has approximately 220,000 clones, with around four fifths found just once. Germline V gene data show CDR1 as SGHTA and CDR2 as FQGNSA. The CDR3 sequence is 14 residues long. V trimming: 5 bases; J trimming: 4 bases; junction bases outside the gene matches: 4. The chain joins TRBV7-2 to TRBJ1-4, with 7 bases that match TRBD1. This TCR came from a woman aged 70-85 years with acute or convalescent COVID-19. Material: peripheral blood. The CDR3 is CASSRDSLNEKLFF. DNA of the CDR3: TGTGCCAGCAGCCGGGACAGTCTTAATGAAAAACTGTTTTTT.